The rows below give T cell receptor beta chains drawn from one sample of a study of cytomegalovirus exposure and HLA in healthy donors. Sequencing was performed with immunoSEQ multiplex PCR; in TCRdb, only in-frame clones are kept and a portion is missing. The data contain 60,000 to 70,000 clones, roughly 77% of them singletons. The specimen was PBMCs. These receptors were collected from a woman aged 25-40 years in good health and CMV-seronegative. Both conserved end residues are part of each CDR3. Fields, in order: clone size, V gene, D gene, J gene, CDR3 protein, CDR3 DNA. A D gene is named only where the DNA matches it firmly. Some rows mark clone size as missing; the rest say once, few, many or name a class of expanded clone.

NA	TRBV4-1	TRBD2	TRBJ2-5	CASSTGLAGQETQYF	TGCGCCAGCAGCACGGGACTAGCGGGGCAAGAGACCCAGTACTTC
NA	TRBV5-4	NA	TRBJ1-2	CASSLDTNYGYTF	TGTGCCAGCAGCCTGGACACAAACTATGGCTACACCTTC
few	TRBV4-1	NA	TRBJ1-3	CASSQSSPRGPGNTIYF	TGCGCCAGCAGCCAATCATCCCCGCGGGGACCTGGAAACACCATATATTTT
NA	TRBV6-6	NA	TRBJ2-4	CAITQGAKNIQYF	TGTGCCATCACGCAGGGAGCCAAAAACATTCAGTACTTC
NA	TRBV5-8	NA	TRBJ2-5	CASSLGSQETQYF	TGTGCCAGCAGCTTGGGGAGCCAAGAGACCCAGTACTTC
few	TRBV7-7	NA	TRBJ2-1	CASSGWTGEQFF	TGTGCCAGCAGCGGTTGGACGGGAGAGCAGTTCTTC
few	TRBV4-3	NA	TRBJ2-3	CASSQVPPGGTDTQYF	TGCGCCAGCAGCCAAGTCCCGCCGGGGGGCACAGATACGCAGTATTTT
NA	TRBV27	TRBD1	TRBJ1-1	CASSLDRETEAFF	TGTGCCAGCAGTTTGGACAGGGAGACTGAAGCTTTCTTT
NA	TRBV4-1	NA	TRBJ1-4	CASSPEGHNEKLFF	TGCGCCAGCAGCCCAGAGGGACATAATGAAAAACTGTTTTTT
few	TRBV6-1	NA	TRBJ1-5	CASSEVGGDNQPQHF	TGTGCCAGCAGTGAAGTTGGAGGGGATAATCAGCCCCAGCATTTT
NA	TRBV13	TRBD2	TRBJ2-3	CASSCREGETDTQYF	TGTGCCAGCAGCTGTCGGGAGGGAGAGACAGATACGCAGTATTTT
NA	TRBV4-3	TRBD1	TRBJ1-2	CASSQVGTGRSGYGYTF	TGCGCCAGCAGCCAAGTAGGGACAGGGAGGTCGGGCTATGGCTACACCTTC
NA	TRBV4-3	NA	TRBJ1-4	CASSQGRRGDKKLFF	TGCGCCAGCAGCCAAGGGCGCAGGGGCGATAAAAAACTGTTTTTT
NA	TRBV4-2	NA	TRBJ1-2	CASSQDPLGGYGYTF	TGTGCCAGCAGCCAAGATCCCCTCGGCGGCTATGGCTACACCTTC
NA	TRBV15	TRBD1	TRBJ2-7	CATSSRTGPYEQYF	TGTGCCACCAGCTCCCGGACAGGACCCTACGAGCAGTACTTC
NA	TRBV29-1	TRBD1	TRBJ2-4	CSVTFGDSKNIQYF	TGCAGCGTTACTTTCGGGGACAGCAAAAACATTCAGTACTTC
NA	TRBV10-1	TRBD2	TRBJ2-3	CASSRLAGGPGDTQYF	TGCGCCAGCAGTCGTCTAGCGGGGGGGCCAGGAGATACGCAGTATTTT
NA	TRBV6-1	NA	TRBJ1-2	CASSGPSSYGYTF	TGTGCCAGCAGTGGTCCGAGCTCCTATGGCTACACCTTC
once	TRBV5-1	TRBD2	TRBJ2-2	CASSLQRGGTGELFF	TGCGCCAGCAGCTTGCAGCGGGGGGGCACCGGGGAGCTGTTTTTT
NA	TRBV4-1	TRBD1	TRBJ1-1	CASSPRDSDTEAFF	TGCGCCAGCAGCCCCCGGGACAGTGACACTGAAGCTTTCTTT
NA	TRBV6-1	NA	TRBJ1-6	CATSSATNSPLHF	TGTGCCACATCTAGTGCTACCAATTCACCCCTCCACTTT
NA	TRBV2	NA	TRBJ1-5	CASGSGESNQPQHF	TGTGCCAGCGGTTCAGGGGAAAGCAATCAGCCCCAGCATTTT
few	TRBV7-3	NA	TRBJ1-1	CASSVAVNTEAFF	TGTGCCAGCAGTGTCGCGGTGAACACTGAAGCTTTCTTT
NA	TRBV27	NA	TRBJ1-5	CASRHYSNQPQHF	TGTGCCAGCAGGCACTATAGCAATCAGCCCCAGCATTTT
NA	TRBV2	TRBD1	TRBJ2-2	CASSNSGGNTGELFF	TGTGCCAGCAGTAATTCAGGGGGGAACACCGGGGAGCTGTTTTTT
NA	TRBV29-1	NA	TRBJ1-1	CSVGPPQGTHMNTEAFF	TGCAGCGTTGGTCCACCTCAGGGGACCCACATGAACACTGAAGCTTTCTTT